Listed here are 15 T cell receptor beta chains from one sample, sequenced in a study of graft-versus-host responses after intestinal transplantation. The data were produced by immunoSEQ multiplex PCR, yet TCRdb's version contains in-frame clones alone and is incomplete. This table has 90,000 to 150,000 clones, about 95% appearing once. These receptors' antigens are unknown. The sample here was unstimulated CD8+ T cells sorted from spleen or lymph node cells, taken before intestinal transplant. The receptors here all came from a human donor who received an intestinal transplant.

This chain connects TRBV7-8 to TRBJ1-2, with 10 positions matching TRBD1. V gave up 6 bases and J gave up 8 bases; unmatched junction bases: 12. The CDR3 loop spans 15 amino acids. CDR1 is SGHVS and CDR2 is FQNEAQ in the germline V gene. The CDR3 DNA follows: TGTGCCAGCAGTTTCCGGGACAGGGGTAGGGAAGGCTACACCTTC. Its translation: CASSFRDRGREGYTF.

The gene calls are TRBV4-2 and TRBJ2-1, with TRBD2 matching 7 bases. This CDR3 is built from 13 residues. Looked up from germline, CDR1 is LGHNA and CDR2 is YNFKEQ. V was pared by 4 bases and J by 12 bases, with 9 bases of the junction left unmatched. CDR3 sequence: CASSPLAGPRQFF. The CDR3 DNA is TGTGCCAGCAGCCCGTTAGCGGGTCCACGGCAGTTCTTC.

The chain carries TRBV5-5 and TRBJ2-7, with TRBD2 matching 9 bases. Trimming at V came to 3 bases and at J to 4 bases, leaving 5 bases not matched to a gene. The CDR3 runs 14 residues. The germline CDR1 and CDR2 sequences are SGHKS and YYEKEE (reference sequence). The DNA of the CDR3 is TGTGCCAGCAGCTCCACTAGCGGGCCATACGAGCAGTACTTC. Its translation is CASSSTSGPYEQYF.

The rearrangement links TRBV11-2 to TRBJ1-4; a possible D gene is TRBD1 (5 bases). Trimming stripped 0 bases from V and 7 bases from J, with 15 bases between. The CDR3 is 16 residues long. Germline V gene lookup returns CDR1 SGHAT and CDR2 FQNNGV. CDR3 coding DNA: TGTGCCAGCAGCTTAGATATGAGGGGATATGGTGAAAAACTGTTTTTT. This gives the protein CASSLDMRGYGEKLFF.

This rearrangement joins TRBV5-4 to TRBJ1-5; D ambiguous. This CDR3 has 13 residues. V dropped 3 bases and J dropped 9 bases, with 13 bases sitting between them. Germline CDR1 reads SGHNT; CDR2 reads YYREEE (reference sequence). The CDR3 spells CASSWGLGRPQHF. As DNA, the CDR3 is TGTGCCAGCAGCTGGGGATTAGGAAGGCCCCAGCATTTT.

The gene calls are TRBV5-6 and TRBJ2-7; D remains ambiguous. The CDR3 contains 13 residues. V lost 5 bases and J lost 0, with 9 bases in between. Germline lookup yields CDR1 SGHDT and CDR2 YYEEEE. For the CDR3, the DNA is TGTGCCAGCAGGGGGTCGAGCTCCTACGAGCAGTACTTC. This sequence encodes CASRGSSSYEQYF.

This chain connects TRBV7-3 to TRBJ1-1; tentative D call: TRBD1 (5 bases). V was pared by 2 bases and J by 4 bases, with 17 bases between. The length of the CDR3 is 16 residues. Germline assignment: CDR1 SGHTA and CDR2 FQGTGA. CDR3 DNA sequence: TGTGCCAGCAGCTTACTTAAGGCAGGGAAAAGCACTGAAGCTTTCTTT. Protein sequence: CASSLLKAGKSTEAFF.

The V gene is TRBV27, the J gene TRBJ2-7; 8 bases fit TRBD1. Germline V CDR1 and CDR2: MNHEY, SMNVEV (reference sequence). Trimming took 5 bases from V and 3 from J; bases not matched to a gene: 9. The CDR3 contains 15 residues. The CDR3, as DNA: TGTGCCAGCAGTCCCTCGACAGGGGTAGGCTACGAGCAGTACTTC. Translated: CASSPSTGVGYEQYF.

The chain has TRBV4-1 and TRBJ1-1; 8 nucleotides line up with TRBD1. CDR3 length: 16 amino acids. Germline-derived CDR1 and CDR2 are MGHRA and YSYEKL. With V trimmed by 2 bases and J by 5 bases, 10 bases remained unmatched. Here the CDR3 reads CASSQITTGGWTEAFF. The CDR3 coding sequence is TGCGCCAGCAGCCAAATAACAACAGGGGGTTGGACTGAAGCTTTCTTT.

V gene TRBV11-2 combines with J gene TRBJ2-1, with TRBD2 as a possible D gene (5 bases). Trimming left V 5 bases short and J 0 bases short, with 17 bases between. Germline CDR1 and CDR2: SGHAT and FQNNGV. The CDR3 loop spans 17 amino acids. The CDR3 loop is CASSRLRSGSSYNEQFF. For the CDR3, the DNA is TGTGCCAGCAGCCGCCTCAGAAGCGGTAGCTCCTACAATGAGCAGTTCTTC.

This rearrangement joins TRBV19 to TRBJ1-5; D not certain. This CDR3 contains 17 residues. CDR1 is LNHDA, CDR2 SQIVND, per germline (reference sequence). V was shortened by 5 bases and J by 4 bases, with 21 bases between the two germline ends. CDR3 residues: CASSVWEVQHWNQPQHF. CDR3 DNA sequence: TGTGCCAGTAGTGTTTGGGAGGTCCAACATTGGAATCAGCCCCAGCATTTT.

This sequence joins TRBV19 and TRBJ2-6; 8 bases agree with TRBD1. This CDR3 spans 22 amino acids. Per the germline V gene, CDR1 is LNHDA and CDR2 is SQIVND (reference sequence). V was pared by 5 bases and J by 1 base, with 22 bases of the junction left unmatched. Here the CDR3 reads CASSSLGRWETGDSSGANVLTF. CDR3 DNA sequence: TGTGCCAGTAGTTCCTTGGGGCGTTGGGAGACAGGGGATTCATCTGGGGCCAACGTCCTGACTTTC.

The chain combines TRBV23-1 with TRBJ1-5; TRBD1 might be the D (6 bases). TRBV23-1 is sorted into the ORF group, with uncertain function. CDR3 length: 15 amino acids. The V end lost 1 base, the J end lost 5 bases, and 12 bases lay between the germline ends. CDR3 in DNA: TGCGCCAGCAGTCAATTGGGACAAGCGGATCAGCCCCAGCATTTT. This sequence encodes CASSQLGQADQPQHF.

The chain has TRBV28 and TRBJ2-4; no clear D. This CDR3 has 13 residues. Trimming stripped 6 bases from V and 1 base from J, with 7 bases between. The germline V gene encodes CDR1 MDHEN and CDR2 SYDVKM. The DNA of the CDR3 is TGTGCCAGCAGCCCGGCCGCCAAAAACATTCAGTACTTC. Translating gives CASSPAAKNIQYF.

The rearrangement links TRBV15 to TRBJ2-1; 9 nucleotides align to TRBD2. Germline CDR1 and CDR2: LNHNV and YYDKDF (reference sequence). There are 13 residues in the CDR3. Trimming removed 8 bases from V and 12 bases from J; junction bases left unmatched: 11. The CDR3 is CATLAGGTRRQFF. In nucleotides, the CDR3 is TGTGCCACCCTCGCGGGGGGGACGCGGCGGCAGTTCTTC. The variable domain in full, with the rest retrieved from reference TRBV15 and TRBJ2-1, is DAMVIQNPRYQVTQFGKPVTLSCSQTLNHNVMYWYQQKSSQAPKLLFHYYDKDFNNEADTPDNFQSRRPNTSFCFLDIRSPGLGDTAMYLCATLAGGTRRQFFGPGTRLTVL.